Below, one T cell receptor (beta chain) is given with its context. The sample belongs to a study of T cell repertoires in cytomegalovirus infection. TCRdb re-analysed the reads in MiXCR, keeping a single row per CDR3 protein. The sample has approximately 700,000 distinct CDR3 sequences, 35% to 45% seen once; the top ten hold 2.5% to 3%. The length of the CDR3 is 15 residues. Germline CDR1 is LNHDA and CDR2 is SQIVND (reference sequence). Trimming left V 10 bases short and J 0 bases short, with 16 bases between. The chain has TRBV19 and TRBJ1-3; D is undetermined. The TCR was taken from a human donor in good health (CMV status not recorded). Some clones in this sample may be carry-over from other donors' samples. The sequenced sample was PBMCs. In DNA, the CDR3 is TGTGCCATTATTTCTGGACGGGCCTCTGGAAACACCATATATTTT. Translated: CAIISGRASGNTIYF.